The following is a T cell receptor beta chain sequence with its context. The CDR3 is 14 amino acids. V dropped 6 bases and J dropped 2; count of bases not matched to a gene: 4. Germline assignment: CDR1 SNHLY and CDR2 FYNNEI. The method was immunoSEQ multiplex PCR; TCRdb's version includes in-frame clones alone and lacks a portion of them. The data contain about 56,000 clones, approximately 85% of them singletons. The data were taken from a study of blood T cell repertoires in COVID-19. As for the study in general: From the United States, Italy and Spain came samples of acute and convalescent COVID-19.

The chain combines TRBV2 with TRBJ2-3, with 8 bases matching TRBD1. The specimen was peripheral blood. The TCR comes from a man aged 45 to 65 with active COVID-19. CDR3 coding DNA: TGTGCCAGCAGGGACAGGGAGCTCACAGATACGCAGTATTTT. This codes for CASRDRELTDTQYF.